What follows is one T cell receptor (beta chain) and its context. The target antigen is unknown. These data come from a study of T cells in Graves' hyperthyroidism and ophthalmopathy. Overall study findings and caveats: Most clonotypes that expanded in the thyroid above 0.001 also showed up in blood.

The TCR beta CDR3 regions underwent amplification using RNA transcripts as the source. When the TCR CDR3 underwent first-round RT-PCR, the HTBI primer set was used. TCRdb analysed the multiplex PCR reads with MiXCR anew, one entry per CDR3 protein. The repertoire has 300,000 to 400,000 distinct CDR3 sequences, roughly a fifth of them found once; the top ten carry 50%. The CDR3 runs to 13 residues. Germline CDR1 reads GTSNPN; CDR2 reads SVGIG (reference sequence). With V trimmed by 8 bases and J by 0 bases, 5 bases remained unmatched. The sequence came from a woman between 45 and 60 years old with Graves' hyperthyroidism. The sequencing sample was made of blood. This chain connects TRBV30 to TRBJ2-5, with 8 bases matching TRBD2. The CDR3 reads CAHTGGYQETQYF. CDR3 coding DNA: TGTGCCCACACGGGGGGGTACCAAGAGACCCAGTACTTC.